The 14 T cell receptor beta chains listed next were all sequenced from one sample in a study of shared clonotypes between healthy human individuals. Method: immunoSEQ multiplex PCR; TCRdb's copy keeps in-frame clones and lacks some. Found here are about 1.1 million clones, around three quarters of them singletons; the top ten hold approximately 0.5%. Sequenced material: memory CD4+ T cells from PBMCs. Subset denoted: CD45RA-negative fraction. The receptors originated from a man younger than 30 in good health. Some clones in this sample may be carry-over from other donors' samples.

V and J are TRBV4-3 and TRBJ1-1, with D possibly matching TRBD1 (6 bases). Germline CDR1 reads LGHNA; CDR2 reads YSLEER. This CDR3 has 13 amino acids. The V end lost 0 bases, the J end lost 12 bases, and 14 bases lay between the germline ends. The CDR3 spells CASSQDITGSPFF. The CDR3 nucleotides are TGCGCCAGCAGCCAAGACATAACAGGGTCGCCTTTCTTT.

This clone appeared a few times. The chain employs TRBV19 and TRBJ2-7; 8 bases map to TRBD1. CDR3 length: 14 amino acids. V dropped 6 bases and J dropped 0; count of bases not matched to a gene: 4. The V gene's germline CDR1 is LNHDA and CDR2 SQIVND (reference sequence). The CDR3 sequence: CASSRGQDSYEQYF. CDR3 coding DNA: TGTGCCAGTAGCCGGGGACAGGACTCCTACGAGCAGTACTTC.

CDR3 nucleotide sequence: TGTGCCAGCAGCTCGGGACAGGGGGCGCTCGGGGCCAACGTCCTGACTTTC. Protein: CASSSGQGALGANVLTF. This rearrangement joins TRBV5-4 to TRBJ2-6, with 12 nucleotides matching TRBD1. Germline V lookup: CDR1 SGHNT, CDR2 YYREEE (reference sequence). V trimming: 3 bases; J trimming: 4 bases; junction bases outside the gene matches: 5. The CDR3 runs to 17 residues. Filled out from reference TRBV5-4 and TRBJ2-6, the complete variable domain reads ETGVTQSPTHLIKTRGQQVTLRCSSQSGHNTVSWYQQALGQGPQFIFQYYREEENGRGNFPPRFSGLQFPNYSSELNVNALELDDSALYLCASSSGQGALGANVLTFGAGSRLTVL.

This clone has a handful of counts. The J gene is TRBJ2-5, the V gene TRBV30, with a tentative D call TRBD1 (5 bases). The end of the DNA is better explained by TRBJ2-7, so the J call may be wrong. The CDR3 extends over 13 amino acids. Germline V CDR1 and CDR2: GTSNPN, SVGIG (reference sequence). CDR3 sequence reads: CAWGLKGTYEQYF. In DNA form, the CDR3 reads TGTGCCTGGGGCCTGAAGGGGACCTACGAGCAGTACTTC.

The chain employs TRBV6-1 and TRBJ2-4; weak D call: TRBD2 (5 bases). Per the germline V gene, CDR1 is MNHNS and CDR2 is SASEGT. The CDR3 contains 13 residues. Trimming shortened V by 3 bases and J by 10 bases, and 13 bases separated the two germline ends. In DNA form, the CDR3 reads TGTGCCAGCAGTGACACCCCCGGGGTTATTCAGTACTTC. This codes for CASSDTPGVIQYF.

V gene TRBV4-2 combines with J gene TRBJ2-1; 10 nucleotides line up with TRBD2. Germline V CDR1 and CDR2: LGHNA, YNFKEQ. Trimming cost V 1 base and J 8 bases; bases outside gene matches: 5. This CDR3 has 15 residues. The CDR3 DNA reads TGTGCCAGCAGCCAAGGTCCTAGCGGGAGCGATGAGCAGTTCTTC. Translating it yields CASSQGPSGSDEQFF.

The chain couples TRBV5-1 to TRBJ2-2; D perhaps matches TRBD2 (6 bases). The ends were cut back, 7 bases at V and 0 bases at J, with 10 bases in the middle. CDR3 length equals 14 residues. Germline V gene lookup returns CDR1 SGHRS and CDR2 YFSETQ. This chain's CDR3 is CASFAGTNTGELFF. The CDR3 DNA sequence: TGCGCCAGCTTCGCGGGGACGAACACCGGGGAGCTGTTTTTT.

The chain uses TRBV28 and TRBJ1-2; 7 bases map to TRBD1. Per germline, CDR1 MDHEN and CDR2 SYDVKM. With 5 bases clipped from V and 6 bases from J, the junction kept 12 bases outside the gene matches. The CDR3 has 15 residues. CDR3 in amino acids: CASSPRLGTVDGYTF. In nucleotides, the CDR3 is TGTGCCAGCAGTCCGCGACTAGGGACAGTCGATGGCTACACCTTC.

A few counts support this clone. This chain links TRBV9 with TRBJ2-3, with D hard to call. From germline, CDR1 is SGDLS and CDR2 YYNGEE. There are 12 residues in the CDR3. Trimming removed 0 bases at V and 6 bases at J, with 5 bases between. The DNA of the CDR3 is TGTGCCAGCAGCGTAGACTCGGATACGCAGTATTTT. It encodes CASSVDSDTQYF.

The chain employs TRBV4-1 and TRBJ2-3; D is perhaps TRBD1 or TRBD2 (5 bases each). The V gene's germline CDR1 is MGHRA and CDR2 YSYEKL. With 0 bases removed from V and 11 bases from J, the gap between germline ends came to 12 bases. This CDR3 spans 13 amino acids. The CDR3 reads CASSQEDGTLQYF. The CDR3 DNA is TGCGCCAGCAGCCAAGAGGACGGGACGTTGCAGTATTTT.

The J gene is TRBJ2-3, the V gene TRBV7-2; D is undetermined. The CDR3 has 14 amino acids. The V end was cut by 6 bases, the J end by 2 bases, with 12 bases between. Germline V CDR1 and CDR2: SGHTA, FQGNSA. This chain's CDR3 is CASRAPGSTDTQYF. The CDR3 DNA is TGTGCCAGCAGGGCCCCAGGTTCCACAGATACGCAGTATTTT.

The V and J genes are TRBV7-8 and TRBJ1-1; no reliable D call. The germline V gene encodes CDR1 SGHVS and CDR2 FQNEAQ. Trimming left V 1 base short and J 7 bases short, with 13 bases between. This CDR3 is 14 amino acids long. In DNA form, the CDR3 reads TGTGCCAGCAGCTTAGTCCCGGGTTCTCGTGAAGCTTTCTTT. Its translation: CASSLVPGSREAFF.

The rearrangement links TRBV6-5 to TRBJ1-2; TRBD1 matches 9 bases. The CDR3 spans 15 residues. Germline V gene data show CDR1 as MNHEY and CDR2 as SVGAGI. Trimming took 2 bases from V and 6 from J; bases not matched to a gene: 7. CDR3 sequence reads: CASSYAPTGGDGYTF. CDR3 in DNA: TGTGCCAGCAGTTACGCTCCGACAGGGGGGGATGGCTACACCTTC.

The sample holds one count of this clone. The J gene is TRBJ1-5, the V gene TRBV28; 9 bases agree with TRBD1. This CDR3 has 12 amino acids. Trimming took 10 bases from V and 6 from J; bases not matched to a gene: 4. Germline assignment: CDR1 MDHEN and CDR2 SYDVKM. CDR3 sequence (DNA): TGTGCCACCGGACAGGGGTCTCAGCCCCAGCATTTT. Encoded protein: CATGQGSQPQHF. Filled out from reference TRBV28 and TRBJ1-5, the complete variable domain reads DVKVTQSSRYLVKRTGEKVFLECVQDMDHENMFWYRQDPGLGLRLIYFSYDVKMKEKGDIPEGYSVSREKKERFSLILESASTNQTSMYLCATGQGSQPQHFGDGTRLSIL.